This T cell receptor (beta chain) was recorded in a study of PD-1 blockade in classical Hodgkin lymphoma. Study results and caveats: Reasons behind the repertoire differences stay unclear, perhaps disease activity or earlier therapy. Before treatment, TCR diversity in newly diagnosed patients was reportedly lower than in healthy donors.

This clone was counted between two and nine times. Its antigen is still unknown. TCRdb keeps only in-frame clones here, not all; method: immunoSEQ multiplex PCR. The table lists more than 75,000 clones, around 93% of them singletons. Noted time point: cycle 4 day 1 (C4D1), after less than 7 weeks of nivolumab. The patients all showed relapse after autologous stem cell transplantation, while their brentuximab vedotin exposure varied. Between the trimmed V and J ends, which lost 1 base and 4 bases, there was a span of 16 bases. Per germline, CDR1 SGHRS and CDR2 YFSETQ. The CDR3 is 16 amino acids. The TCR comes from a human donor with classical Hodgkin lymphoma. The chain joins TRBV5-1 to TRBJ2-3; D may be TRBD2 (6 bases). The source was peripheral blood mononuclear cells (PBMCs), collected before the fourth cycle of nivolumab. The CDR3 spells CASSLFYGSQADTQYF. CDR3 DNA sequence: TGCGCCAGCAGCTTGTTCTACGGGAGTCAGGCAGATACGCAGTATTTT.